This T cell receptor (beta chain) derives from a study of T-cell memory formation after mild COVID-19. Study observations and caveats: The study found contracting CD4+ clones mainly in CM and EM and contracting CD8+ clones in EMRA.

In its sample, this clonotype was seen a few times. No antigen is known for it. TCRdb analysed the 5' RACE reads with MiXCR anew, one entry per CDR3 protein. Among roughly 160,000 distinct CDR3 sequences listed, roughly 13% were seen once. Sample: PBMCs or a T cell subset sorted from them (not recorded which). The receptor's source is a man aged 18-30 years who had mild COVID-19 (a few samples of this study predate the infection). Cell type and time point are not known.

The CDR3 DNA sequence: TGTGCCAGCAGATATCCCGGGGGAACCTACGAGCAGTACTTC. Translated: CASRYPGGTYEQYF. This sequence joins TRBV6-5 and TRBJ2-7; tentatively, D is TRBD2 (6 bases). Germline V gene data show CDR1 as MNHEY and CDR2 as SVGAGI. V was shortened by 6 bases and J by 2 bases, with 14 bases between the two germline ends. This CDR3 comprises 14 residues.